This entry concerns a single T cell receptor (beta chain). This clone came up a few times. This receptor's antigen is unknown. No much larger clone exists at a distance of one base, and base qualities are not known. Inclusive of the bounding cysteine and phenylalanine, the CDR3 is 14 residues long. Only the CDR3 DNA stays, 42 bases, in frame from base 1. According to the germline V gene (reference sequence), CDR1 reads GTSNPN and CDR2 reads SVGIG. The junction shows trimming of 3 bases on V and 9 bases on J, plus 18 bases between the germline ends. A single peripheral blood draw of around 0.11 L on average was collected from each donor into heparinised tubes. A BD FACSAria II was used to sort naive, central memory, regulatory and stem cell-like memory CD4+ T cells with a panel that included CD45RO, CCR7, CD25, CD127, CD95 and CD27. A purity above 95% was achieved for all sorted populations. Right away, PBMCs were isolated by Lymphoprep density gradient centrifugation and were stained directly, with no culture step. To minimize batch effects, samples were stained and sorted in pairs, one healthy donor with one patient per experiment.

The entry originates in a study of beta chain features in type 1 diabetes (dated by TCRdb to between 2017 and 2018). Background for the entire study: Mean age, gender distribution, total cell number and subset yield did not differ between patients and healthy donors. A total of about 100 million sorted cells were examined across all samples, and RNA yield correlated strongly with the number of cells per subset. The study compared TCRB repertoires of sorted circulating CD4+ T cell subsets between recently diagnosed type 1 diabetes patients and matched healthy donors. Naive and central memory subsets were obtained from all 28 donors, but regulatory and stem cell-like memory subsets were isolated from only 8 patients and roughly eight healthy donors.

The entire amount of isolated RNA was reverse transcribed using the High Capacity cDNA Reverse Transcription Kit, so the sequenced TCRB transcripts were expressed ones. Deep immunoSEQ sequencing was performed on naive, central memory and regulatory T cell samples, with an average of about 4 million total reads per sample. After sorted cells were lysed in RLT buffer, RNA was extracted with DNase-treated RNeasy Micro or Mini kits, with the choice depending on cell number. To prevent cross-contamination, every cell subset was processed on its own, while patient and healthy donor samples were processed together. The immunoSEQ multiplex PCR was used to amplify TCRB sequences from cDNA, yielding 87-bp fragments that span the CDR3 region. The amplicons were sequenced using the Illumina HiSeq platform. Turning to the authors' computational methods: Synthetic template baselines were used to correct PCR bias computationally, reads within Hamming distance 2 were collapsed, and singletons that could not be merged were discarded. Reads were aligned to IMGT to assign V, D and J genes, CDR3 length, and insertions or deletions at six rearrangement sites. Within each subset, clonotype counts were normalized to sorted cell number, and only after that were true diversity and Gini coefficients computed with the tcR R package. Repertoire sharing was quantified using the overlap coefficient calculated on TCRB nucleotide sequences. TCRdb limited this immuneACCESS table to in-frame rearrangements with V and J called. A share of clones is missing; checked studies link under half to unresolved V genes, and the rest is unexplained. V and J calls and clone size come straight from that table; D and trimming were deduced from the DNA. For this sample there are some 160,000 clones; approximately 9% appear just once. Approximately 2.3% of the sample belongs to the ten largest clones.

Paper-wide results and their limitations: Because small numbers of individuals were included in the HLA sub-analyses, any influence of HLA type on TCRB rearrangement was left unresolved. Naive, central memory and regulatory TCRB repertoires appeared to be more similar among patients than among healthy donors. Because cDNA rather than genomic DNA was sequenced, highly expressing activated cells could have been over-represented, although no difference in activation and CD3 levels was found between groups. Shorter templates might be favored by PCR, yet because patient and control samples were amplified and corrected together, any such skew would affect both groups equally. Fewer insertions and more nucleotide deletions at VDJ recombination sites were observed in patients with type 1 diabetes, implying thymic rearrangement abnormalities. In all four CD4+ subsets, TCRB CDR3 length was moderately but significantly shorter in type 1 diabetes patients.

This receptor was obtained from a woman aged 18-29 years in good health. Here the chain combines TRBV30 and TRBJ2-4, with TRBD2 perhaps the D gene, on 6 matching bases. Sequencing was performed on central memory CD4+ T cells from blood. CDR3 sequence: CAWSETGREGIQYF. The nucleotide sequence reads as follows: TGTGCCTGGAGCGAGACTGGGCGGGAAGGCATTCAGTACTTC.